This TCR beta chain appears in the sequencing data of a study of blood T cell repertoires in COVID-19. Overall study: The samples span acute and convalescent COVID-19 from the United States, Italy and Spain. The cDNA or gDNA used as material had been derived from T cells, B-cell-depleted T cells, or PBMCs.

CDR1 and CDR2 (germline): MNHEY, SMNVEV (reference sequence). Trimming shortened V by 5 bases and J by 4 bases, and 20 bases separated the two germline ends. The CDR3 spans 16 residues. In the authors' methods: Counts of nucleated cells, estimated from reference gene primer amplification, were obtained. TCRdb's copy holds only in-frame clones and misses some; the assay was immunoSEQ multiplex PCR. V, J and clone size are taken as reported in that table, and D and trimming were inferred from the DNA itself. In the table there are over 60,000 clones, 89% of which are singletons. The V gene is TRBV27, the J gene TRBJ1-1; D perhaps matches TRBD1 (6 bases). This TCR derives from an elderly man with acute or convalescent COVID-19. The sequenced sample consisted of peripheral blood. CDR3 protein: CASSPRGQGRGTEAFF. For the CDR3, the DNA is TGTGCCAGCAGTCCCAGAGGGCAGGGGAGGGGCACTGAAGCTTTCTTT.